This T cell receptor (beta chain) originates from a study of blood T cell repertoires in COVID-19. Study details: The United States, Italy and Spain provided the acute and convalescent COVID-19 samples.

In the original analysis: Researchers report that nucleated cell counts were estimated from reference gene primer amplification. Repertoires were generated with immunoSEQ multiplex PCR, while TCRdb's copy carries only in-frame clones and drops some. V and J calls and clone size are as listed in that table; D and trimming were resolved from the DNA. This sample yields tens of thousands of clones, of which 90% are seen a single time; approximately 41% belongs to the top ten. Trimming shortened V by 2 bases and J by 0 bases, and 8 bases separated the two germline ends. Germline V lookup: CDR1 SEHNR, CDR2 FQNEAQ (reference sequence). The CDR3 is 14 residues long.

The sequenced sample was peripheral blood. This clonotype was obtained from a man between 60 and 75 years old with active or convalescent COVID-19. The chain recombines TRBV7-9 with TRBJ2-7, with D hard to call. The CDR3: CASSLSRSSYEQYF. CDR3 DNA: TGTGCCAGCAGCTTAAGCCGGAGCTCCTACGAGCAGTACTTC. The complete variable domain, with remaining parts taken from reference TRBV7-9 and TRBJ2-7, reads DTGVSQNPRHKITKRGQNVTFRCDPISEHNRLYWYRQTLGQGPEFLTYFQNEAQLEKSRLLSDRFSAERPKGSFSTLEIQRTEQGDSAMYLCASSLSRSSYEQYFGPGTRLTVT.